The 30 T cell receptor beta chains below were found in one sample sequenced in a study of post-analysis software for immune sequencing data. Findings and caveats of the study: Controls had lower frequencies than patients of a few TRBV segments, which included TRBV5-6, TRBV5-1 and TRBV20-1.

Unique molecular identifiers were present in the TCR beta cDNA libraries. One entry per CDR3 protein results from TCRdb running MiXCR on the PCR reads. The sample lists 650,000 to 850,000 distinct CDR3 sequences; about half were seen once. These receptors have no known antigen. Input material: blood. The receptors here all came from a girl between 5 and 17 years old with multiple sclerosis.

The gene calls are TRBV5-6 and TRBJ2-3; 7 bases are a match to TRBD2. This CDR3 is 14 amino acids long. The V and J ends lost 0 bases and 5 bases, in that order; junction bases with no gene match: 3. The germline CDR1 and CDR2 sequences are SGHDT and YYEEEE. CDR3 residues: CASSLAASGDTQYF. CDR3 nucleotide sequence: TGTGCCAGCAGCTTGGCGGCTAGCGGAGATACGCAGTATTTT.

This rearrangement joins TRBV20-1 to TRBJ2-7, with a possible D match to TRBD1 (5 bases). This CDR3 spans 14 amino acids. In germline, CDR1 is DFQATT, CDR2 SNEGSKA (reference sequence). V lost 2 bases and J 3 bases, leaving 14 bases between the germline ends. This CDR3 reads CSARYPGIVYEQYF. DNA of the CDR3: TGCAGTGCTAGATATCCAGGGATTGTCTACGAGCAGTACTTC.

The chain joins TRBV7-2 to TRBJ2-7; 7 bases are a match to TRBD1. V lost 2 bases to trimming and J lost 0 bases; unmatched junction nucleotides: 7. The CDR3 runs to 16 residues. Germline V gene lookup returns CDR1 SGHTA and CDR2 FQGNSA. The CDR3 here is CASSLSGTALSYEQYF. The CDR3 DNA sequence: TGTGCCAGCAGCTTAAGTGGGACAGCACTCTCCTACGAGCAGTACTTC.

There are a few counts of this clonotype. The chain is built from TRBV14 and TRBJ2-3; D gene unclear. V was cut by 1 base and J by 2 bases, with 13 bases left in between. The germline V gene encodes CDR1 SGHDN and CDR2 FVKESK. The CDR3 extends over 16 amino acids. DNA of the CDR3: TGTGCCAGCAGCCAAGCAACTATAGTCCACACAGATACGCAGTATTTT. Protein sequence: CASSQATIVHTDTQYF.

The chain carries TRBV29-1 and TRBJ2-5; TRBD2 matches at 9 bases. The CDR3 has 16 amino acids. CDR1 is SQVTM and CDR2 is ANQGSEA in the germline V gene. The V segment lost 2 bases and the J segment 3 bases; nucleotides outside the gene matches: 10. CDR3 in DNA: TGCAGCGTTGAAAGGTTAGGTAGCGGGAGAGAAGAGACCCAGTACTTC. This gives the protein CSVERLGSGREETQYF.

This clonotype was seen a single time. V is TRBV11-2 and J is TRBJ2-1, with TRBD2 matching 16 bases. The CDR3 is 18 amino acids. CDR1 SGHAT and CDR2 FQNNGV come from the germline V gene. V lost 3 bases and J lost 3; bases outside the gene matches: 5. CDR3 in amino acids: CASSLGLAGGIHYNEQFF. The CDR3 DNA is TGTGCCAGCAGCTTGGGACTAGCGGGAGGGATCCACTACAATGAGCAGTTCTTC.

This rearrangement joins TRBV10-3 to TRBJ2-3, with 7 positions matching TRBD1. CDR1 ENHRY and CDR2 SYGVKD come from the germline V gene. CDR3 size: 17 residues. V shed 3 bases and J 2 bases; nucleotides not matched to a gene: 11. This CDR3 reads CAISELRDSDYTDTQYF. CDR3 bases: TGTGCCATCAGTGAACTAAGGGACAGCGATTACACAGATACGCAGTATTTT.

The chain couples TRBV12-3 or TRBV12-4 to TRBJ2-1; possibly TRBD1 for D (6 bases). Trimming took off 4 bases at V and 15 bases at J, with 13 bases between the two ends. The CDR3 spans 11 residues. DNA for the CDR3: TGTGCCAGCAGTTCTAGGGGACACCTGTTCTTC. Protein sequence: CASSSRGHLFF.

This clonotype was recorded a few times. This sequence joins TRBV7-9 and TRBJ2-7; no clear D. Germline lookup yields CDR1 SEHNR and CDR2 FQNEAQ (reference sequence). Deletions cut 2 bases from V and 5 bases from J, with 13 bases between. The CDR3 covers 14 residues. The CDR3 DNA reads TGTGCCAGCAGCTTACCCGACCCGCTGGACGAGCAGTACTTC. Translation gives CASSLPDPLDEQYF.

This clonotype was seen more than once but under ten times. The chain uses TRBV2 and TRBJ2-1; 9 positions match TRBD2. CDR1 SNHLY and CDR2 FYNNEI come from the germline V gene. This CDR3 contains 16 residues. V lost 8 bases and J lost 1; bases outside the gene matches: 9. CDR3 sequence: CASDGRLAGSYNEQFF. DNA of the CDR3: TGTGCCAGCGATGGGCGGCTAGCGGGATCCTACAATGAGCAGTTCTTC.

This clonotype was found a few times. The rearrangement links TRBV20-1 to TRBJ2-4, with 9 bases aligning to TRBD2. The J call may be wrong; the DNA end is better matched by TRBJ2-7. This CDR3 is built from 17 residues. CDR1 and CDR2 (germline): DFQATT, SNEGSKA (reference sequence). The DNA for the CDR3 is TGCAGTGCTAGAGCGGGAATCAGGAGACTAGCGGATTACGAGCAGTACTTC. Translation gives CSARAGIRRLADYEQYF.

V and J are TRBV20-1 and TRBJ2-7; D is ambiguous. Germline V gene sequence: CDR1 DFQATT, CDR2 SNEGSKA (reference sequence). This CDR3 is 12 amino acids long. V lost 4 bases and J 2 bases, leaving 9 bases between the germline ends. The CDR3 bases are TGCAGTGCTAAGGGCAGTACCTACGAGCAGTACTTC. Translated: CSAKGSTYEQYF.

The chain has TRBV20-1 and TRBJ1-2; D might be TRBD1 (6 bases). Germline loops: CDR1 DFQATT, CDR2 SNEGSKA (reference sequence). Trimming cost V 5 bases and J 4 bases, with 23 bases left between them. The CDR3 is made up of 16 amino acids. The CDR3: CSAQTRGVTSSYGYTF. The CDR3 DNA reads TGCAGTGCTCAGACTAGGGGGGTTACGAGCTCCTATGGCTACACCTTC.

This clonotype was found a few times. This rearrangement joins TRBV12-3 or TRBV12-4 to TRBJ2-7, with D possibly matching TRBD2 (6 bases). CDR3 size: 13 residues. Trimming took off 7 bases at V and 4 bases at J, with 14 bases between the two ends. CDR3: CASTLSGGYEQYF. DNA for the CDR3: TGTGCCAGCACCCTCTCCGGGGGATACGAGCAGTACTTC.

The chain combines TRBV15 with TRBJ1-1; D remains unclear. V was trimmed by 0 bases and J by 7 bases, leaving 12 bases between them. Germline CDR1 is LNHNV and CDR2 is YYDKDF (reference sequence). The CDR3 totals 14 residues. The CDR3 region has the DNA TGTGCCACCAGCAGAGATTTCGTGGAGAATGAAGCTTTCTTT. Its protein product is CATSRDFVENEAFF.

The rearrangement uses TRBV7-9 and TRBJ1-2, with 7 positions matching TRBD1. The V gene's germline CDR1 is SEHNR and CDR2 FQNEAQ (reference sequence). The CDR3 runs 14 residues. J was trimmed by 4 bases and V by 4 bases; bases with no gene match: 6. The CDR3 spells CASSSITGVYGYTF. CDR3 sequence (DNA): TGTGCCAGCAGCTCGATTACAGGGGTCTATGGCTACACCTTC.

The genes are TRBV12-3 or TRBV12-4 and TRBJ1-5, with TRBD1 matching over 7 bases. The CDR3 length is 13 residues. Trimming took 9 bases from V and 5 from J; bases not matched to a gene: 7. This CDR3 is CASTGAWDQPQHF. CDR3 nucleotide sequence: TGTGCCAGTACAGGGGCATGGGATCAGCCCCAGCATTTT.

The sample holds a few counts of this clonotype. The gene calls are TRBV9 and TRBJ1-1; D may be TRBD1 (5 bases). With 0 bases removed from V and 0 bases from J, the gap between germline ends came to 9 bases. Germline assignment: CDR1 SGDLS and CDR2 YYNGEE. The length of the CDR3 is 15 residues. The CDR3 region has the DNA TGTGCCAGCAGCGTAGGACCAGGGTTGAACACTGAAGCTTTCTTT. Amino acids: CASSVGPGLNTEAFF.

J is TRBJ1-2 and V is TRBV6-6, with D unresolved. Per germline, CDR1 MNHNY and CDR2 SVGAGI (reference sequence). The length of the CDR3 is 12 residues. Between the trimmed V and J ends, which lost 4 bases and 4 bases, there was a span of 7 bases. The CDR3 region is CASSSSTYGYTF. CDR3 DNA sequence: TGTGCCAGCAGTTCATCAACCTATGGCTACACCTTC.

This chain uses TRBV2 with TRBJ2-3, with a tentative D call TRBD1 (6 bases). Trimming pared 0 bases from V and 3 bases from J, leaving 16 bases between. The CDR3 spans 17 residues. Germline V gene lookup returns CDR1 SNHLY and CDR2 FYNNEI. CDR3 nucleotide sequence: TGTGCCAGCAGTGAAGCGATAGGGGGACCTAATACAGATACGCAGTATTTT. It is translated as CASSEAIGGPNTDTQYF.

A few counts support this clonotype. In DNA, the CDR3 is TGTGCCAGCATCCGTAGCGGGAGCTCCTACGAGCAGTACTTC. This sequence encodes CASIRSGSSYEQYF. This chain connects TRBV6-1 to TRBJ2-7; TRBD2 matches at 9 bases. This CDR3 comprises 14 residues. The J segment lost 0 bases and the V segment lost 7 bases, leaving 4 bases of the junction unmatched. Per the germline V gene, CDR1 is MNHNS and CDR2 is SASEGT.

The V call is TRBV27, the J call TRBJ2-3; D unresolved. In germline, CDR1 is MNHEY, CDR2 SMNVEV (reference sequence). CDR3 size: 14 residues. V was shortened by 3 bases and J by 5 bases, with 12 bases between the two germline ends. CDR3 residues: CASSFRWALDTQYF. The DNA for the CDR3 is TGTGCCAGCAGTTTTCGATGGGCCTTAGATACGCAGTATTTT.

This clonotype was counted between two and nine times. CDR3 coding DNA: TGTGCCACCAGCAGATCGGGGTACTGGCGGGAGGGGGATTACAATGAGCAGTTCTTC. This gives the protein CATSRSGYWREGDYNEQFF. This chain connects TRBV15 to TRBJ2-1; 9 bases match TRBD2. CDR1 is LNHNV and CDR2 is YYDKDF in the germline V gene (reference sequence). V shed 2 bases, J shed 4 bases, and the junction held 15 bases outside the gene matches. CDR3 length: 19 amino acids.

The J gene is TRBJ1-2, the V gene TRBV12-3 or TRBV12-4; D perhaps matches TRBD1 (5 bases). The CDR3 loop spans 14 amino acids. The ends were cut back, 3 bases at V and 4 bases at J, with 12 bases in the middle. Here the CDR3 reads CASSLGPGGYGYTF. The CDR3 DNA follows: TGTGCCAGCAGTTTGGGTCCGGGGGGCTATGGCTACACCTTC.

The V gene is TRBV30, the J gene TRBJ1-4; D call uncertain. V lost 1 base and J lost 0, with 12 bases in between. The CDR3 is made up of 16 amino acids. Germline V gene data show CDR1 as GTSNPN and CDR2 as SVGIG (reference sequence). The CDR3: CAWSEAAAATNEKLFF. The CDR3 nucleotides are TGTGCCTGGAGTGAGGCGGCGGCAGCAACTAATGAAAAACTGTTTTTT.

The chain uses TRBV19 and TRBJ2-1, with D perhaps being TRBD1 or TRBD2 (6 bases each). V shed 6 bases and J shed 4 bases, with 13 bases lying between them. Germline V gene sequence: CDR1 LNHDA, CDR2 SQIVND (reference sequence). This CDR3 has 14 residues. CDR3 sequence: CASREGGPYNEQFF. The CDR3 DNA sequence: TGTGCCAGTAGGGAGGGGGGACCGTACAATGAGCAGTTCTTC. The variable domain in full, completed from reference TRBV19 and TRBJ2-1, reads DGGITQSPKYLFRKEGQNVTLSCEQNLNHDAMYWYRQDPGQGLRLIYYSQIVNDFQKGDIAEGYSVSREKKESFPLTVTSAQKNPTAFYLCASREGGPYNEQFFGPGTRLTVL.

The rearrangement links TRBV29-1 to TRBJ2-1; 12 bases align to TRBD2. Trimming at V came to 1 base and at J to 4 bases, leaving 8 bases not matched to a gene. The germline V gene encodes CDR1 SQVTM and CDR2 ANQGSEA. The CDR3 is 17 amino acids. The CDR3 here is CSVEGPTSGRTYNEQFF. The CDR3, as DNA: TGCAGCGTTGAAGGGCCGACTAGCGGGAGAACATACAATGAGCAGTTCTTC.

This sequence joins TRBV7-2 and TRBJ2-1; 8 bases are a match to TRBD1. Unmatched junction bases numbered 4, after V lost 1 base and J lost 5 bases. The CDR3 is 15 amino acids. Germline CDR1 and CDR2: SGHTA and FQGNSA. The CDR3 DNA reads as TGTGCCAGCAGCTTAGAGGCGACAGGGGACAATGAGCAGTTCTTC. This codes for CASSLEATGDNEQFF.

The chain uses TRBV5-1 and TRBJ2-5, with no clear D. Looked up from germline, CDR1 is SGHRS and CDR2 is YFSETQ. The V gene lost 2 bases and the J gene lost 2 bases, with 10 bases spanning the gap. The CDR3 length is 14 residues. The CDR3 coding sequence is TGCGCCAGCAGCTTTTACGGATCACAAGAGACCCAGTACTTC. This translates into CASSFYGSQETQYF. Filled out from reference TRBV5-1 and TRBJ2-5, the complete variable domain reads KAGVTQTPRYLIKTRGQQVTLSCSPISGHRSVSWYQQTPGQGLQFLFEYFSETQRNKGNFPGRFSGRQFSNSRSEMNVSTLELGDSALYLCASSFYGSQETQYFGPGTRLLVL.

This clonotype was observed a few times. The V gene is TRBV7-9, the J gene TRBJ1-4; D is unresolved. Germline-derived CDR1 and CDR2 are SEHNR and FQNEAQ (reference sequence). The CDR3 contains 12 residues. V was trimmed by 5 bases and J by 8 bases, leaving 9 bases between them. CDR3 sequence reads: CASSLPREKLFF. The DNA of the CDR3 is TGTGCCAGCAGCCTCCCCAGGGAAAAACTGTTTTTT.